This T cell receptor beta chain was documented in a study of a mutant IDH1 vaccine in newly diagnosed glioma. In the study overall: The study started vaccination 4-6 weeks after radiotherapy alone, or with temozolomide cycles. Visit V12 was conducted at week 35 as the safety follow-up. Visit V13 came later, at week 47.

The sample's time point: week 35, safety follow-up. Vaccination used 300 ug of mutant IDH1 20-mer peptide per dose, with topical imiquimod. Eight vaccine doses were administered to patients at weeks 1, 3, 5, 7, 11, 15, 19 and 23. Clones were sequenced by immunoSEQ multiplex PCR, and TCRdb holds only the in-frame ones, with some missing. This sample yields about 68,000 clones, of which roughly 83% are seen a single time; about 12% belongs to the top ten. Unmatched junction bases numbered 10, after V lost 0 bases and J lost 5 bases. Germline V CDR1 and CDR2: LGHNA, YSLEER. The CDR3 has 16 amino acids. This clone was recorded only once. Its antigen is undetermined.

The V call is TRBV4-3, the J call TRBJ2-7; 7 nucleotides match TRBD1. The TCR was taken from a young man with glioma. Source: PBMCs, taken from a glioma patient whose treatment included an IDH1 peptide vaccine. The CDR3: CASSQDPRQGAHEQYF. In DNA, the CDR3 is TGCGCCAGCAGCCAAGATCCTCGACAGGGTGCCCACGAGCAGTACTTC.